A selection of T cell receptor beta chains follows, all from one sample in a study of blood T cell repertoires in COVID-19. Assay used: immunoSEQ multiplex PCR; TCRdb lists only in-frame clones, some missing. The repertoire holds some 90,000 clones, with approximately 89% as singletons. Material: peripheral blood. The receptors originated from a man between 45 and 60 years old with acute or convalescent COVID-19. Each CDR3 is given with its conserved first and last residue. The D gene is left open where the match is weak. Only some rows state a clone size, as once, few, many or a class for expanded clones.

clone size: NA
D gene: TRBD1
V gene: TRBV6-5
J gene: TRBJ1-6
CDR3 protein: CASSRDSSYNSPLHF
CDR3 DNA: TGTGCCAGCAGCAGGGACAGCTCCTATAATTCACCCCTCCACTTT

clone size: NA
D gene: NA
V gene: TRBV7-9
J gene: TRBJ2-1
CDR3 protein: CASRNWEANEQFF
CDR3 DNA: TGTGCCAGCAGAAACTGGGAGGCCAATGAGCAGTTCTTC

clone size: NA
D gene: NA
V gene: TRBV11-2
J gene: TRBJ2-5
CDR3 protein: CASSLVPGDQETQYF
CDR3 DNA: TGTGCCAGCAGCTTAGTTCCGGGGGATCAAGAGACCCAGTACTTC

clone size: NA
D gene: TRBD1
V gene: TRBV13
J gene: TRBJ2-2
CDR3 protein: CASSPTGTENTGELFF
CDR3 DNA: TGTGCCAGCAGCCCCACAGGGACAGAGAACACCGGGGAGCTGTTTTTT

clone size: NA
D gene: TRBD2
V gene: TRBV7-9
J gene: TRBJ2-1
CDR3 protein: CASSLDGRVAPNEQFF
CDR3 DNA: TGTGCCAGCAGCTTAGACGGGAGGGTGGCCCCGAATGAGCAGTTCTTC

clone size: once
D gene: NA
V gene: TRBV28
J gene: TRBJ1-5
CDR3 protein: CASIEASNQPQHF
CDR3 DNA: TGTGCCAGCATTGAAGCCTCCAATCAGCCCCAGCATTTT

clone size: NA
D gene: NA
V gene: TRBV18
J gene: TRBJ1-2
CDR3 protein: CASSPGGLNYGYTF
CDR3 DNA: TGTGCCAGCTCACCAGGGGGCCTGAACTATGGCTACACCTTC

clone size: NA
D gene: TRBD2
V gene: TRBV7-3
J gene: TRBJ2-3
CDR3 protein: CASSSRLAGDGTDTQYF
CDR3 DNA: TGTGCCAGCAGCTCCCGACTAGCGGGAGATGGGACAGATACGCAGTATTTT

clone size: NA
D gene: TRBD2
V gene: TRBV2
J gene: TRBJ2-5
CDR3 protein: CASSLAGGQETQYF
CDR3 DNA: TGTGCCAGCAGTCTAGCGGGGGGGCAAGAGACCCAGTACTTC

clone size: NA
D gene: TRBD1
V gene: TRBV5-1
J gene: TRBJ1-5
CDR3 protein: CASIPHRGTGNQPQHF
CDR3 DNA: TGCGCCAGCATTCCCCATCGCGGGACAGGGAATCAGCCCCAGCATTTT

clone size: NA
D gene: NA
V gene: TRBV18
J gene: TRBJ2-7
CDR3 protein: CASSPSSRGRDYEQYF
CDR3 DNA: TGTGCCAGCTCACCATCCTCCCGAGGGCGCGACTACGAGCAGTACTTC

clone size: NA
D gene: TRBD1
V gene: TRBV27
J gene: TRBJ2-2
CDR3 protein: CASSSGTGVSGELFF
CDR3 DNA: TGTGCCAGCAGCTCCGGGACAGGGGTTAGCGGGGAGCTGTTTTTT

clone size: once
D gene: TRBD2
V gene: TRBV5-8
J gene: TRBJ2-2
CDR3 protein: CASSYPTSGPSNTGELFF
CDR3 DNA: TGTGCCAGCAGCTACCCGACTAGCGGCCCTTCGAACACCGGGGAGCTGTTTTTT

clone size: NA
D gene: TRBD1
V gene: TRBV5-1
J gene: TRBJ1-1
CDR3 protein: CASSLDNRGGTEAFF
CDR3 DNA: TGCGCCAGCAGCTTGGATAACAGGGGGGGCACTGAAGCTTTCTTT

clone size: NA
D gene: NA
V gene: TRBV21-1
J gene: TRBJ2-7
CDR3 protein: CASSKEAGASYEQYF
CDR3 DNA: TGTGCCAGCAGCAAAGAGGCGGGGGCCTCCTACGAGCAGTACTTC

clone size: NA
D gene: NA
V gene: TRBV13
J gene: TRBJ2-3
CDR3 protein: CASSLKGTDTQYF
CDR3 DNA: TGTGCCAGCAGCTTAAAGGGGACAGATACGCAGTATTTT

clone size: NA
D gene: TRBD1
V gene: TRBV5-1
J gene: TRBJ1-3
CDR3 protein: CASSLFSRDRGLGNTIYF
CDR3 DNA: TGCGCCAGCAGCTTGTTTTCCAGGGACAGGGGACTCGGAAACACCATATATTTT

clone size: once
D gene: TRBD1
V gene: TRBV2
J gene: TRBJ1-1
CDR3 protein: CASMRGQGGNTEAFF
CDR3 DNA: TGTGCCAGCATGAGGGGACAGGGGGGGAACACTGAAGCTTTCTTT

clone size: NA
D gene: NA
V gene: TRBV19
J gene: TRBJ1-4
CDR3 protein: CASSLQVSNEKLFF
CDR3 DNA: TGTGCCAGTAGTCTACAGGTCTCTAATGAAAAACTGTTTTTT

clone size: NA
D gene: TRBD1
V gene: TRBV3-1/TRBV3-2
J gene: TRBJ1-2
CDR3 protein: CASSQARGQNGYTF
CDR3 DNA: TGTGCCAGCAGCCAAGCAAGGGGACAGAATGGCTACACCTTC

clone size: NA
D gene: NA
V gene: TRBV11-3
J gene: TRBJ2-3
CDR3 protein: CASSFGGPTDTQYF
CDR3 DNA: TGTGCCAGCAGCTTCGGGGGGCCCACAGATACGCAGTATTTT

clone size: NA
D gene: TRBD1
V gene: TRBV6-5
J gene: TRBJ1-6
CDR3 protein: CASSMDRGASPLHF
CDR3 DNA: TGTGCCAGCAGCATGGACAGGGGAGCTTCACCCCTCCACTTT

clone size: NA
D gene: TRBD1
V gene: TRBV4-2
J gene: TRBJ1-2
CDR3 protein: CASSSRLTGDYGYTF
CDR3 DNA: TGTGCCAGCAGCTCACGCCTTACAGGGGATTATGGCTACACCTTC

clone size: NA
D gene: NA
V gene: TRBV19
J gene: TRBJ2-4
CDR3 protein: CASSMSSGRGKNIQYF
CDR3 DNA: TGTGCCAGTAGTATGAGTTCCGGAAGAGGCAAAAACATTCAGTACTTC

clone size: NA
D gene: TRBD1
V gene: TRBV7-9
J gene: TRBJ2-1
CDR3 protein: CASSDREYNEQFF
CDR3 DNA: TGTGCCAGCAGCGACAGGGAGTACAATGAGCAGTTCTTC

clone size: NA
D gene: NA
V gene: TRBV5-8
J gene: TRBJ1-1
CDR3 protein: CASSFLRGPNTEAFF
CDR3 DNA: TGTGCCAGCAGCTTCCTGCGGGGTCCGAACACTGAAGCTTTCTTT

clone size: NA
D gene: NA
V gene: TRBV7-9
J gene: TRBJ2-7
CDR3 protein: CASSVNRDLKSYEQYF
CDR3 DNA: TGTGCCAGCAGCGTGAACCGGGACTTGAAATCCTACGAGCAGTACTTC

clone size: NA
D gene: TRBD1
V gene: TRBV5-1
J gene: TRBJ2-7
CDR3 protein: CASSLGTGSSYEQYF
CDR3 DNA: TGCGCCAGCAGCTTGGGGACAGGTTCCTCCTACGAGCAGTACTTC

clone size: NA
D gene: TRBD1
V gene: TRBV24-1
J gene: TRBJ2-1
CDR3 protein: CATSDRTGVDTYNEQFF
CDR3 DNA: TGTGCCACCAGTGACCGAACAGGGGTCGATACCTACAATGAGCAGTTCTTC

clone size: NA
D gene: TRBD2
V gene: TRBV11-2
J gene: TRBJ2-7
CDR3 protein: CASSPLSRTSFYEQYF
CDR3 DNA: TGTGCCAGCAGCCCCCTCTCTCGGACTAGTTTCTACGAGCAGTACTTC

clone size: NA
D gene: NA
V gene: TRBV5-5
J gene: TRBJ1-2
CDR3 protein: CASSVQGVDGYTF
CDR3 DNA: TGTGCCAGCAGCGTACAGGGAGTGGATGGCTACACCTTC

clone size: NA
D gene: TRBD2
V gene: TRBV20-1
J gene: TRBJ2-2
CDR3 protein: CSASQRGGAGELFF
CDR3 DNA: TGCAGTGCTAGTCAGCGGGGAGGCGCCGGGGAGCTGTTTTTT

clone size: NA
D gene: TRBD2
V gene: TRBV24-1
J gene: TRBJ2-3
CDR3 protein: CATSGDGGATDTQYF
CDR3 DNA: TGTGCCACCAGTGGCGACGGGGGGGCAACAGATACGCAGTATTTT

clone size: NA
D gene: NA
V gene: TRBV19
J gene: TRBJ1-1
CDR3 protein: CASSITSYTEAFF
CDR3 DNA: TGTGCCAGTAGTATAACTTCATACACTGAAGCTTTCTTT

clone size: NA
D gene: TRBD1
V gene: TRBV19
J gene: TRBJ1-6
CDR3 protein: CASSIEDRGDSPLHF
CDR3 DNA: TGTGCCAGTAGTATAGAGGACAGGGGGGATTCACCCCTCCACTTT

clone size: NA
D gene: TRBD1
V gene: TRBV5-5
J gene: TRBJ2-2
CDR3 protein: CASSLDPDRAIGELFF
CDR3 DNA: TGTGCCAGCAGCTTGGATCCGGACAGGGCTATCGGGGAGCTGTTTTTT